A selection of T cell receptor beta chains follows, all from one sample in a study of human T cells and chemical hapten exposure. TCRdb itself ran the RACE reads through MiXCR, one entry per CDR3 protein. The table includes 96,000 or so distinct CDR3 sequences, 9.3% detected once. Sequencing used whole blood, obtained in connection with sensitization to the hapten diphenylcyclopropenone (DPC). The receptors originated from a woman between 40 and 50 years old with alopecia areata. Some clones in this sample may be carry-over from other donors' samples. The CDR3 runs from the conserved cysteine through the conserved F or W. D genes are given only for firm matches. Clone size is not always given. Where it is, it says once, few, many or a class for expanded clones.

J gene: TRBJ1-5; V gene: TRBV7-2; clone size: few; D gene: .; CDR3 protein: CASNEGGLPQPQHF; CDR3 DNA: TGTGCCAGCAACGAGGGGGGGCTGCCTCAGCCCCAGCATTTT
J gene: TRBJ2-2; V gene: TRBV2; clone size: .; D gene: TRBD1; CDR3 protein: CASTGGQRNTGELFF; CDR3 DNA: TGTGCCAGCACAGGGGGACAGAGGAACACCGGGGAGCTGTTTTTT
J gene: TRBJ2-1; V gene: TRBV5-4; clone size: many; D gene: .; CDR3 protein: CASSLSRPEGRINEQFF; CDR3 DNA: TGTGCCAGCAGCTTGAGCCGGCCGGAGGGGCGCATCAATGAGCAGTTCTTC
J gene: TRBJ2-7; V gene: TRBV28; clone size: few; D gene: .; CDR3 protein: CASGRYEQYF; CDR3 DNA: TGTGCGTCAGGGCGCTACGAGCAGTACTTC
J gene: TRBJ2-2; V gene: TRBV9; clone size: many; D gene: .; CDR3 protein: CASSPRGGSYTGELFF; CDR3 DNA: TGTGCCAGCAGCCCGCGAGGAGGGAGTTACACCGGGGAGCTGTTTTTT
J gene: TRBJ1-2; V gene: TRBV7-3; clone size: many; D gene: .; CDR3 protein: CASSFETSPSGYTF; CDR3 DNA: TGTGCCAGCAGCTTCGAGACCAGCCCCAGTGGCTACACCTTC
J gene: TRBJ2-7; V gene: TRBV7-6; clone size: many; D gene: TRBD2; CDR3 protein: CASSLQGLAGVTTYEQYF; CDR3 DNA: TGTGCCAGCAGCTTGCAGGGACTAGCGGGAGTTACAACCTACGAGCAGTACTTC
J gene: TRBJ2-1; V gene: TRBV5-5; clone size: many; D gene: .; CDR3 protein: CASSTGAYNEQFF; CDR3 DNA: TGTGCCAGCAGCACGGGGGCCTACAATGAGCAGTTCTTC
J gene: TRBJ2-7; V gene: TRBV6-2/TRBV6-3; clone size: many; D gene: .; CDR3 protein: CASRRQDYEQYF; CDR3 DNA: TGTGCCAGCAGGAGACAGGACTACGAGCAGTACTTC
J gene: TRBJ2-5; V gene: TRBV11-2; clone size: many; D gene: .; CDR3 protein: CASKPVSYQETQYF; CDR3 DNA: TGTGCCAGCAAGCCAGTATCGTACCAAGAGACCCAGTACTTC
J gene: TRBJ2-3; V gene: TRBV15; clone size: .; D gene: TRBD1; CDR3 protein: CATSRDSPGGWDTQYF; CDR3 DNA: TGTGCCACCAGCAGAGATTCCCCAGGGGGCTGGGATACGCAGTATTTT
J gene: TRBJ2-7; V gene: TRBV7-2; clone size: many; D gene: .; CDR3 protein: CASSSRGGAGYEQYF; CDR3 DNA: TGTGCCAGCAGCTCGCGAGGGGGTGCCGGGTACGAGCAGTACTTC
J gene: TRBJ1-5; V gene: TRBV5-6; clone size: few; D gene: .; CDR3 protein: CASSLDGSNQPQHF; CDR3 DNA: TGTGCCAGCAGCCTGGACGGGAGCAATCAGCCCCAGCATTTT
J gene: TRBJ2-3; V gene: TRBV10-3; clone size: few; D gene: .; CDR3 protein: CAITGQGRLAGTDTQYF; CDR3 DNA: TGTGCCATCACTGGACAGGGAAGGCTAGCGGGGACAGATACGCAGTATTTT
J gene: TRBJ2-5; V gene: TRBV28; clone size: many; D gene: TRBD2; CDR3 protein: CASRPSGRETQYF; CDR3 DNA: TGTGCCAGCAGGCCTAGCGGGAGAGAGACCCAGTACTTC
J gene: TRBJ2-7; V gene: TRBV7-2; clone size: few; D gene: .; CDR3 protein: CASSLVRRLAGGDEQYF; CDR3 DNA: TGTGCCAGCAGCTTGGTTCGGCGGCTCGCCGGTGGAGACGAGCAGTACTTC
J gene: TRBJ2-2; V gene: TRBV3-1; clone size: few; D gene: TRBD2; CDR3 protein: CASSQGTSLDTGELFF; CDR3 DNA: TGTGCCAGCAGCCAGGGGACTAGCTTGGACACCGGGGAGCTGTTTTTT
J gene: TRBJ1-6; V gene: TRBV7-2; clone size: many; D gene: .; CDR3 protein: CASSFDHSPLHF; CDR3 DNA: TGTGCCAGCAGCTTCGACCATTCACCCCTCCACTTT
J gene: TRBJ1-6; V gene: TRBV18; clone size: .; D gene: TRBD1; CDR3 protein: CASSPAGTGVTPLHF; CDR3 DNA: TGTGCCAGCTCACCAGCGGGGACAGGGGTGACACCCCTCCACTTT
J gene: TRBJ2-5; V gene: TRBV12-3/TRBV12-4; clone size: few; D gene: TRBD2; CDR3 protein: CASSYQSSGSDQETQYF; CDR3 DNA: TGTGCCAGCAGTTACCAATCTAGCGGGAGCGACCAAGAGACCCAGTACTTC
J gene: TRBJ1-1; V gene: TRBV25-1; clone size: .; D gene: .; CDR3 protein: CASSGSLMNTEAFF; CDR3 DNA: TGTGCCAGCAGTGGCAGCCTCATGAACACTGAAGCTTTCTTT
J gene: TRBJ1-5; V gene: TRBV2; clone size: few; D gene: .; CDR3 protein: CASSVPNQPQHF; CDR3 DNA: TGTGCCAGCAGTGTACCCAATCAGCCCCAGCATTTT
J gene: TRBJ2-7; V gene: TRBV5-4; clone size: many; D gene: .; CDR3 protein: CASSPGRFYEQYF; CDR3 DNA: TGTGCCAGCAGCCCCGGACGATTCTACGAGCAGTACTTC
J gene: TRBJ1-1; V gene: TRBV5-1; clone size: few; D gene: TRBD1; CDR3 protein: CASSWGQGRAEAFF; CDR3 DNA: TGCGCCAGCAGCTGGGGACAGGGACGAGCTGAAGCTTTCTTT
J gene: TRBJ2-1; V gene: TRBV20-1; clone size: many; D gene: .; CDR3 protein: CSAIVAVQNSYNEQFF; CDR3 DNA: TGCAGTGCTATAGTAGCGGTGCAGAACTCCTACAATGAGCAGTTCTTC
J gene: TRBJ2-3; V gene: TRBV7-2; clone size: few; D gene: TRBD2; CDR3 protein: CASSFVAGGTADTQYF; CDR3 DNA: TGTGCCAGCAGCTTCGTAGCGGGAGGGACCGCAGATACGCAGTATTTT
J gene: TRBJ2-2; V gene: TRBV12-3/TRBV12-4; clone size: .; D gene: .; CDR3 protein: CASRLQYTGELFF; CDR3 DNA: TGTGCCAGCAGGTTGCAATACACCGGGGAGCTGTTTTTT
J gene: TRBJ1-5; V gene: TRBV7-8; clone size: few; D gene: TRBD1; CDR3 protein: CASSQTGGANNQPQHF; CDR3 DNA: TGTGCCAGCAGCCAGACAGGGGGCGCGAACAATCAGCCCCAGCATTTT
J gene: TRBJ2-1; V gene: TRBV7-6; clone size: many; D gene: .; CDR3 protein: CASSLDDPYNEQFF; CDR3 DNA: TGTGCCAGCAGCTTAGACGACCCCTACAATGAGCAGTTCTTC
J gene: TRBJ1-4; V gene: TRBV9; clone size: few; D gene: .; CDR3 protein: CASSSAPKNEKLFF; CDR3 DNA: TGTGCCAGCAGCTCAGCCCCTAAAAATGAAAAACTGTTTTTT
J gene: TRBJ2-3; V gene: TRBV9; clone size: few; D gene: .; CDR3 protein: CASSLPSQADTQYF; CDR3 DNA: TGTGCCAGCAGTTTACCCAGTCAGGCAGATACGCAGTATTTT
J gene: TRBJ2-1; V gene: TRBV20-1; clone size: few; D gene: TRBD1; CDR3 protein: CSALTGLRGSSYNEQFF; CDR3 DNA: TGCAGTGCACTGACAGGGTTGCGTGGGTCTAGCTACAATGAGCAGTTCTTC
J gene: TRBJ2-2; V gene: TRBV10-2; clone size: few; D gene: TRBD2; CDR3 protein: CASLGLDMNTGELFF; CDR3 DNA: TGCGCCAGTCTCGGACTAGATATGAACACCGGGGAGCTGTTTTTT
J gene: TRBJ2-6; V gene: TRBV7-9; clone size: many; D gene: .; CDR3 protein: CASSPLASGANVLTF; CDR3 DNA: TGTGCCAGCAGCCCCTTAGCCTCTGGGGCCAACGTCCTGACTTTC
J gene: TRBJ2-5; V gene: TRBV11-2; clone size: many; D gene: .; CDR3 protein: CASSLPAGGWEPKKTQYF; CDR3 DNA: TGTGCCAGCAGTCTCCCGGCCGGAGGCTGGGAGCCCAAGAAAACCCAGTACTTC
J gene: TRBJ2-3; V gene: TRBV2; clone size: .; D gene: TRBD1; CDR3 protein: CASSGDRGTDTQYF; CDR3 DNA: TGTGCCAGCAGTGGCGACAGGGGCACAGATACGCAGTATTTT
J gene: TRBJ2-3; V gene: TRBV7-2; clone size: .; D gene: .; CDR3 protein: CASSLSSSLRDTQYF; CDR3 DNA: TGTGCCAGCAGCTTATCATCCTCCCTTCGGGATACGCAGTATTTT